This T cell receptor beta chain was recovered during a study of T cells after yellow fever vaccination. Trimming shortened V by 0 bases and J by 0 bases, and 12 bases separated the two germline ends. Germline CDR1 and CDR2: SQVTM and ANQGSEA. The CDR3 extends over 15 amino acids. TCRdb called the 5' RACE reads again in MiXCR, with one record for every CDR3 protein. Seen here are hundreds of thousands of distinct CDR3 sequences, 9% to 15% observed once, and the top ten hold under 15%. Broader study findings: Subsequent booster samples again held most clones from primary vaccination (just under 98% CD4, about 86% CD8). The study found a weaker secondary response that peaked faster, day 5 versus 15.

On this clonotype: The antigen is unknown.

The J gene is TRBJ2-7, the V gene TRBV29-1; TRBD1 is a possible D gene (6 bases). The sequence derives from a man aged 25 to 40 who received the YFV17D yellow fever vaccine. The sample in question was PBMCs, obtained on the day of the yellow fever booster vaccination. CDR3 DNA sequence: TGCAGCGTTGAAGATCGACAGGCTAGCTCCTACGAGCAGTACTTC. This translates into CSVEDRQASSYEQYF.